One T cell receptor (beta chain) is described in this entry. The data are from a study of blood T cell repertoires in COVID-19. Study-level information: Italy, Spain and the United States were the sources of the convalescent and acute COVID-19 samples.

Germline loops: CDR1 SGHAT, CDR2 FQNNGV. The CDR3 totals 15 residues. Deletions cut 3 bases from V and 4 bases from J, with 15 bases between. The data were produced by immunoSEQ multiplex PCR, yet TCRdb's version contains in-frame clones alone and is incomplete. The sample lists around 150,000 clones; approximately 90% were seen once. Sequencing was carried out using peripheral blood. The TCR was taken from a woman in her seventies with COVID-19, enrolled during active disease. The chain uses TRBV11-2 and TRBJ1-1; D may be TRBD1 (5 bases). DNA of the CDR3: TGTGCCAGCAGCTTGCTGGGGGGTTCAGCCACTGAAGCTTTCTTT. Translating gives CASSLLGGSATEAFF.